Reported below is one TCR beta chain. Its target is not known. Germline V lookup: CDR1 MRHNA, CDR2 SNTAGT. This CDR3 comprises 14 residues. V was pared by 3 bases and J by 5 bases, with 8 bases between. These data come from a study of T cell responses to AZD1222 COVID-19 vaccine. Study summary: Combined were second doses at about 4 or about 12 weeks.

TCRdb's table, derived via immunoSEQ multiplex PCR, lists solely in-frame clones and lacks some. The sample includes 150,000 to 200,000 clones, around 89% of them seen just once. Study outcomes and limitations: Every sample of the repertoires postdated the peak T cell response. Spike-wide vaccine-associated CD4 TCRs dominated at 160-218 and 743-854. Nearly half of unique spike-specific TCRs reportedly avoided B.1.351 and B.1.1.7 mutated regions.

The source of this sequence is an adult in good health. The input for sequencing was peripheral blood, taken on day 0 of AZD1222 vaccination. The V call is TRBV6-4, the J call TRBJ1-6, with a tentative D call TRBD1 (5 bases). The DNA of the CDR3 is TGTGCCAGCAGTGAAGGACAAGATAATTCACCCCTCCACTTT. This sequence encodes CASSEGQDNSPLHF.